The T cell receptor beta chain described here comes from a study of early T cells in non-severe SARS-CoV-2 infection. Study-level background: Sequencing of unsorted whole blood was done on bulk RNA, leaving chains unpaired.

TCRdb re-derived calls from the 5' RACE reads in MiXCR, one entry per CDR3 protein. The sample has about 110,000 distinct CDR3 sequences, about 12% seen once; the top ten hold around 3.2%. This clonotype was counted only a few times. The sequence came from an adult who was a healthcare worker with PCR-confirmed SARS-CoV-2 infection or an uninfected control (not recorded which). The sequenced sample was whole blood.

The CDR3, as DNA: TGTGCCATCAGGGTGACAGGGCTCATGAACACTGAAGCTTTCTTT. Protein product: CAIRVTGLMNTEAFF. V and J are TRBV10-3 and TRBJ1-1, with 7 bases that match TRBD1. With 6 bases clipped from V and 0 bases from J, the junction kept 7 bases outside the gene matches. This CDR3 comprises 15 residues. Looked up from germline, CDR1 is ENHRY and CDR2 is SYGVKD.